These 27 T cell receptor beta chains came from one sample sequenced in a study of Ad26.COV2.S vaccination and SARS-CoV-2 variants. Treatment described: 15 to 20 received Ad26.COV2.S at low or high dose, single or two shots; 5 received placebo; per-sample allocation not given. Specimens were obtained on day 63 following the first vaccine or placebo injection. Repertoires were generated with immunoSEQ multiplex PCR, while TCRdb's copy carries only in-frame clones and drops some. Altogether roughly 330,000 clones are present, 85% to 90% being singletons, with the ten largest covering roughly 6%. The sequencing here drew on peripheral blood, taken in a trial of Ad26.COV2.S vaccine versus placebo. The receptors shown here come from a person between 18 and 59 years old who received the Ad26.COV2.S COVID-19 vaccine or a placebo.

The rearrangement links TRBV13 to TRBJ2-7, with 8 bases aligning to TRBD2. The germline gives CDR1 PRHDT, CDR2 FYEKMQ (reference sequence). This CDR3 spans 15 amino acids. The V and J ends lost 4 bases and 0 bases, in that order; junction bases with no gene match: 5. In DNA, the CDR3 is TGTGCCAGCAGCTCCCGGGGGACTAGCTCCTACGAGCAGTACTTC. This sequence encodes CASSSRGTSSYEQYF.

The genes are TRBV30 and TRBJ2-3, with TRBD2 identical over 9 bases. Germline CDR1 and CDR2: GTSNPN and SVGIG (reference sequence). V shed 5 bases, J shed 11 bases, and the junction held 11 bases outside the gene matches. The CDR3 runs to 13 residues. CDR3 protein: CAWDPSGIEVQYF. The CDR3 region has the DNA TGTGCCTGGGACCCTAGCGGGATTGAGGTGCAGTATTTT. Using reference TRBV30 and TRBJ2-3 for the parts outside the CDR3, the full variable domain is SQTIHQWPATLVQPVGSPLSLECTVEGTSNPNLYWYRQAAGRGLQLLFYSVGIGQISSEVPQNLSASRPQDRQFILSSKKLLLSDSGFYLCAWDPSGIEVQYFGPGTRLTVL.

The CDR3 nucleotides read TGCGCCAGCAGCCGGATCCCAGGGGGGGAAAATTCACCCCTCCACTTT. Translation gives CASSRIPGGENSPLHF. The chain carries TRBV4-3 and TRBJ1-6, with 7 bases aligning to TRBD1. The V and J ends lost 4 bases and 7 bases, in that order; junction bases with no gene match: 10. The germline V gene encodes CDR1 LGHNA and CDR2 YSLEER. CDR3 length: 16 amino acids.

The chain uses TRBV11-3 and TRBJ2-5; TRBD2 matches 10 bases. CDR3 length equals 15 residues. Germline V gene sequence: CDR1 SGHNT, CDR2 YENEEA. V lost 3 bases to trimming and J lost 1 base; unmatched junction nucleotides: 2. CDR3 in amino acids: CASSFSGGSQETQYF. The CDR3 DNA is TGTGCCAGCAGCTTTAGCGGGGGGTCCCAAGAGACCCAGTACTTC.

This chain links TRBV3-1 (or the pseudogene TRBV3-2) with TRBJ2-3; TRBD2 matches 14 bases. Germline V lookup: CDR1 LGHDT, CDR2 YNNKEL (reference sequence). Unmatched junction bases numbered 8, after V lost 4 bases and J lost 5 bases. This CDR3 spans 17 amino acids. The chain's CDR3 is CASSRGGLAGEKDTQYF. The CDR3 DNA reads as TGTGCCAGCAGCCGCGGGGGACTAGCGGGAGAGAAAGATACGCAGTATTTT.

This clone has a single count. This chain links TRBV6-2 or TRBV6-3 with TRBJ2-7; the match to TRBD2 covers 8 bases. CDR3 length: 14 residues. The germline CDR1 and CDR2 sequences are MNHEY and SVGEGT. V lost 2 bases and J lost 4; bases outside the gene matches: 4. CDR3 coding DNA: TGTGCCAGCAGTTACGGCGGGGGGTCATACGAGCAGTACTTC. This gives the protein CASSYGGGSYEQYF.

The J gene is TRBJ1-1, the V gene TRBV6-5; D is possibly TRBD1 (6 bases). The CDR3 contains 14 residues. Germline V CDR1 and CDR2: MNHEY, SVGAGI. Trimming stripped 2 bases from V and 3 bases from J, with 10 bases between. Here the CDR3 reads CASSYGQGHTEAFF. The CDR3 DNA is TGTGCCAGCAGTTACGGGCAGGGGCACACTGAAGCTTTCTTT.

The V call is TRBV11-1, the J call TRBJ2-1; a weak D match, TRBD2 (6 bases). Germline CDR1 reads SGHAT; CDR2 reads FQDESV (reference sequence). CDR3 length: 14 amino acids. V shed 3 bases and J shed 5 bases, with 11 bases lying between them. The CDR3 loop is CASSLGGTHNEQFF. The CDR3 bases are TGTGCCAGCAGCTTGGGCGGGACCCACAATGAGCAGTTCTTC.

The chain employs TRBV5-1 and TRBJ1-1; perhaps TRBD1 as D (6 bases). V dropped 4 bases and J dropped 1 base, with 11 bases sitting between them. This CDR3 comprises 14 residues. Looked up from germline, CDR1 is SGHRS and CDR2 is YFSETQ. The CDR3 DNA is TGCGCCAGCAGCCCGGGACATTCGAACACTGAAGCTTTCTTT. Its protein product is CASSPGHSNTEAFF.

The chain joins TRBV6-5 to TRBJ2-4, with TRBD1 matching over 11 bases. This CDR3 has 15 amino acids. CDR1 and CDR2 from the germline V gene are MNHEY and SVGAGI. The ends lost 8 bases at V and 9 bases at J; junction bases unmatched: 12. The CDR3 nucleotides read TGTGCCAGCGAAGGGAGGACAGGGGGCGCAGGCATTCAGTACTTC. Translating it yields CASEGRTGGAGIQYF.

CDR3 in amino acids: CASSKSVGTETQYF. In nucleotides, the CDR3 is TGTGCCAGCAGTAAGAGCGTTGGGACCGAGACCCAGTACTTC. The chain recombines TRBV6-4 with TRBJ2-5, with D perhaps TRBD1 or TRBD2 (5 bases each). With 5 bases removed from V and 5 bases from J, the gap between germline ends came to 15 bases. The CDR3 has 14 amino acids. The germline gives CDR1 MRHNA, CDR2 SNTAGT.

The chain carries TRBV9 and TRBJ1-1; D is ambiguous. CDR1 and CDR2 from the germline V gene are SGDLS and YYNGEE. V lost 0 bases and J lost 7, with 7 bases in between. The CDR3 runs to 12 residues. CDR3 sequence reads: CASSVGLGEAFF. Here the CDR3 DNA reads TGTGCCAGCAGCGTAGGATTGGGTGAAGCTTTCTTT.

V usage is TRBV12-3 or TRBV12-4 and J usage is TRBJ2-2; D ambiguous. V was clipped by 5 bases and J by 6 bases, with 1 base between them. This CDR3 has 10 residues. The CDR3 nucleotides are TGTGCCAGCAGTCCCGGGGAGCTGTTTTTT. This codes for CASSPGELFF.

The table lists this clone with a count of one. This chain links TRBV3-1 (or the pseudogene TRBV3-2) with TRBJ1-2; the D is unclear. Germline V gives CDR1 LGHDT, CDR2 YNNKEL (reference sequence). V lost 1 base to trimming and J lost 2 bases, with 8 bases between them. The CDR3 length is 14 residues. The chain's CDR3 is CASSQVTVNYGYTF. In DNA, the CDR3 is TGTGCCAGCAGCCAAGTTACCGTCAACTATGGCTACACCTTC.

The gene calls are TRBV30 and TRBJ1-1, with D maybe TRBD1 (6 bases). The V gene lost 6 bases and the J gene lost 8 bases, with 19 bases spanning the gap. Germline V lookup: CDR1 GTSNPN, CDR2 SVGIG (reference sequence). The length of the CDR3 is 13 residues. The CDR3 coding sequence is TGTGCCTGCACAAGGGGGGGGCCGCTGGAAGCTTTCTTT. Its protein is CACTRGGPLEAFF.

This clone was counted many times. The genes are TRBV19 and TRBJ1-1; no reliable D call. V was cut by 2 bases and J by 0 bases, with 13 bases left in between. This CDR3 comprises 16 residues. Germline V gene sequence: CDR1 LNHDA, CDR2 SQIVND (reference sequence). In DNA, the CDR3 is TGTGCCAGTAGTATACCCCTCGGCTTTCTGAACACTGAAGCTTTCTTT. Residues: CASSIPLGFLNTEAFF.

The chain combines TRBV4-3 with TRBJ2-1; a possible D gene is TRBD1 (5 bases). V lost 6 bases to trimming and J lost 6 bases, with 15 bases between them. This CDR3 comprises 14 residues. Germline V lookup: CDR1 LGHNA, CDR2 YSLEER. In nucleotides, the CDR3 is TGCGCCAGCAGTCGGAGTGGGGCCCTCAATGAGCAGTTCTTC. The encoded protein is CASSRSGALNEQFF.

The chain employs TRBV6-2 or TRBV6-3 and TRBJ2-6; D may be TRBD1 or TRBD2 (5 bases each). Germline loops: CDR1 MNHEY, CDR2 SVGEGT. The ends were cut back, 1 base at V and 2 bases at J, with 15 bases in the middle. The CDR3 loop spans 18 amino acids. CDR3 in amino acids: CASSYLVGEGPGANVLTF. The CDR3 region has the DNA TGTGCCAGCAGTTACTTGGTGGGGGAAGGGCCTGGGGCCAACGTCCTGACTTTC.

V is TRBV2 and J is TRBJ2-5; D remains ambiguous. V shed 7 bases and J shed 4 bases, with 10 bases lying between them. CDR1 and CDR2 (germline): SNHLY, FYNNEI. The CDR3 runs to 12 residues. The CDR3, as DNA: TGTGCCAGCACAAGGGTGGGAGAGACCCAGTACTTC. This encodes CASTRVGETQYF.

This chain joins TRBV23-1 and TRBJ1-1; D might be TRBD1 (5 bases). TRBV23-1 is identified as an open reading frame with a role that is uncertain. The CDR3 is 14 amino acids. The V gene lost 6 bases and the J gene lost 2 bases, with 13 bases spanning the gap. The DNA of the CDR3 is TGCGCCAGCAGCAAGGGGACCGTCAACACTGAAGCTTTCTTT. It yields the protein CASSKGTVNTEAFF.

V usage is TRBV2 and J usage is TRBJ1-1; 7 bases line up with TRBD1. Germline V gene sequence: CDR1 SNHLY, CDR2 FYNNEI. With V trimmed by 7 bases and J by 2 bases, 10 bases remained unmatched. The CDR3 runs 15 residues. The CDR3 nucleotides read TGTGCCAGCACGAACAGGGGTGGGGGAAACACTGAAGCTTTCTTT. Translated, it gives CASTNRGGGNTEAFF.

There are a few counts of this clone. The chain recombines TRBV5-1 with TRBJ1-2; a possible D gene is TRBD1 (6 bases). V was shortened by 6 bases and J by 6 bases, with 12 bases between the two germline ends. This CDR3 spans 12 amino acids. Germline V gene sequence: CDR1 SGHRS, CDR2 YFSETQ. The CDR3: CASTLGGDGYTF. DNA of the CDR3: TGCGCCAGCACTCTCGGGGGCGATGGCTACACCTTC.

The rearrangement uses TRBV3-1 (or the pseudogene TRBV3-2) and TRBJ2-1; 11 bases map to TRBD1. The V gene's germline CDR1 is LGHDT and CDR2 YNNKEL (reference sequence). After removal of 3 bases from V and 3 bases from J, the junction contained 1 base not matched to a gene. The length of the CDR3 is 15 residues. The CDR3 coding sequence is TGTGCCAGCAGCCAGGGACAGGGGGGCTACAATGAGCAGTTCTTC. Protein product: CASSQGQGGYNEQFF.

This chain uses TRBV11-2 with TRBJ2-2; a possible D gene is TRBD1 (5 bases). Per germline, CDR1 SGHAT and CDR2 FQNNGV. CDR3 length: 17 amino acids. V lost 6 bases, J lost 0 bases, and 17 bases lay in between. In DNA form, the CDR3 reads TGTGCCAGCAGTTCATTGAAGCACAGGACGAACACCGGGGAGCTGTTTTTT. This sequence encodes CASSSLKHRTNTGELFF. The full variable domain, its missing parts supplied by reference TRBV11-2 and TRBJ2-2, is EAGVAQSPRYKIIEKRQSVAFWCNPISGHATLYWYQQILGQGPKLLIQFQNNGVVDDSQLPKDRFSAERLKGVDSTLKIQPAKLEDSAVYLCASSSLKHRTNTGELFFGEGSRLTVL.

The chain uses TRBV6-2 or TRBV6-3 and TRBJ2-7; D not certain. The CDR3 is 13 residues long. The germline gives CDR1 MNHEY, CDR2 SVGEGT. V was pared by 6 bases and J by 7 bases, with 16 bases between. The CDR3 nucleotides read TGTGCCAGCAGCTTATTCGGAGTTGGGGAGCAGTACTTC. Its protein is CASSLFGVGEQYF.

This sequence joins TRBV10-3 and TRBJ1-1, with D possibly TRBD1 on 5 matching bases. The CDR3 covers 16 residues. The V gene's germline CDR1 is ENHRY and CDR2 SYGVKD. With 0 bases removed from V and 7 bases from J, the gap between germline ends came to 18 bases. CDR3 sequence: CAISESTRGLYGEAFF. The DNA of the CDR3 is TGTGCCATCAGTGAGTCGACAAGGGGACTATACGGTGAAGCTTTCTTT.

The genes are TRBV19 and TRBJ1-1, with no clear D. Germline V gene lookup returns CDR1 LNHDA and CDR2 SQIVND (reference sequence). The ends were cut back, 8 bases at V and 6 bases at J, with 25 bases in the middle. The CDR3 is made up of 16 amino acids. DNA of the CDR3: TGTGCCAGTCGCACGTGGAGGAGGACGGGGTCCGCTGAAGCTTTCTTT. It yields the protein CASRTWRRTGSAEAFF.